The sample holds many counts of the clone carrying this TCR beta chain. As yet, its antigen is unknown. No cell fractionation was done, so the repertoire covers all unsorted peripheral blood T cells. This entry belongs to a study of HIV-infected patients and healthy controls. Study observations and caveats: Mean usage of eight alpha and eight beta V genes differed significantly in HIV-infected patients versus controls.

Reverse transcription used 450 to 550 ng RNA and constant-region primers for alpha and beta. Each of the alpha and beta chains got its own library through chain-specific third strand synthesis with indices. Via MiXCR, TCRdb re-called the 5' RACE reads, giving one row per CDR3 protein. The table records 10,000 to 15,000 distinct CDR3 sequences, under 6.5% of them present only once. Per germline, CDR1 KGHSH and CDR2 LQKENI. The CDR3 sequence is 13 residues long. V was pared by 2 bases and J by 4 bases, with 8 bases between. This TCR derives from an adult in good health. J is TRBJ2-5 and V is TRBV18; D is tentatively TRBD1 or TRBD2 (5 bases each). Specimen: blood. DNA for the CDR3: TGTGCCAGCTCACCAGCAGGGAGAGAGACCCAGTACTTC. It codes for CASSPAGRETQYF.